This is a list of T cell receptor beta chains from one sample in a study of blood T cell repertoires in COVID-19. The repertoire was sequenced with immunoSEQ multiplex PCR; TCRdb's copy has only in-frame clones and lacks some. The sample lists around 190,000 clones; around 88% were seen once. Sequences were obtained from PBMCs or T cells enriched from blood (not recorded which). All receptors derive from a man aged 40-49 years with acute COVID-19. The CDR3 runs from the conserved cysteine through the conserved F or W. Each record gives: D gene, V gene, clone size, J gene, CDR3 protein, CDR3 DNA. D genes are given only for firm matches. Clone size appears in some rows only: once, few, many, or a class for an expanded clone.

>NA|TRBV2|NA|TRBJ2-3
CASIPGTYMDTQYF
TGTGCCAGCATTCCGGGAACCTACATGGATACGCAGTATTTT
>TRBD2|TRBV27|NA|TRBJ2-7
CASTTGGSGRLHEQYF
TGTGCCAGCACCACGGGGGGGAGCGGGAGGTTACACGAGCAGTACTTC
>TRBD2|TRBV19|NA|TRBJ2-5
CASRRGTSGRDRETQYF
TGTGCCAGTAGGAGGGGGACTAGCGGGAGGGACCGAGAGACCCAGTACTTC
>NA|TRBV18|once|TRBJ2-2
CASSPFEVGENTGELFF
TGTGCCAGCTCACCATTCGAGGTCGGGGAGAACACCGGGGAGCTGTTTTTT
>TRBD2|TRBV4-3|NA|TRBJ2-3
CASSLNPPTSGGTSTDTQYF
TGCGCCAGCAGCCTTAACCCCCCTACTAGCGGGGGAACCTCGACAGATACGCAGTATTTT
>NA|TRBV19|few|TRBJ1-5
CASSIGGYNQPQHF
TGTGCCAGTAGTATAGGGGGCTACAATCAGCCCCAGCATTTT
>TRBD1|TRBV29-1|NA|TRBJ1-1
CSVEWDRVPKAFF
TGCAGCGTTGAATGGGACAGGGTCCCGAAGGCTTTCTTT
>NA|TRBV28|NA|TRBJ2-7
CASSFPSGGGSYEQYF
TGTGCCAGCAGTTTTCCTAGCGGAGGGGGCTCCTACGAGCAGTACTTC
>NA|TRBV4-1|NA|TRBJ2-6
CASSQGWGPGANVLTF
TGCGCCAGCAGCCAAGGTTGGGGGCCTGGGGCCAACGTCCTGACTTTC
>TRBD2|TRBV7-8|few|TRBJ2-2
CASSPGLAGAVTTGELFF
TGTGCCAGCAGCCCTGGACTAGCGGGAGCGGTTACCACCGGGGAGCTGTTTTTT
>TRBD2|TRBV28|NA|TRBJ2-3
CASSSQTSGTSTDTQYF
TGTGCCAGCAGTTCCCAGACTAGCGGGACTAGCACAGATACGCAGTATTTT
>NA|TRBV6-5|NA|TRBJ1-1
CASSYAPRGRTEAFF
TGTGCCAGCAGTTACGCACCCAGGGGAAGGACTGAAGCTTTCTTT
>TRBD1|TRBV28|NA|TRBJ1-3
CASSRPGQPGNTIYF
TGTGCCAGCAGTAGACCGGGACAGCCTGGAAACACCATATATTTT
>NA|TRBV9|NA|TRBJ1-2
CASSVGATSNYGYTF
TGTGCCAGCAGCGTAGGTGCCACTTCTAACTATGGCTACACCTTC
>NA|TRBV9|NA|TRBJ2-2
CASSVTDTGELFF
TGTGCCAGCAGCGTGACTGACACCGGGGAGCTGTTTTTT
>TRBD1|TRBV3-1/TRBV3-2|few|TRBJ2-3
CASRRTGFTDTQYF
TGTGCCAGCAGACGGACAGGCTTCACAGATACGCAGTATTTT
>NA|TRBV28|NA|TRBJ1-4
CASSPSTTNEKLFF
TGTGCCAGCAGTCCAAGCACAACTAATGAAAAACTGTTTTTT
>TRBD1|TRBV27|NA|TRBJ1-2
CASSLLTGGDGYTF
TGTGCCAGCAGTCTCTTGACAGGGGGCGATGGCTACACCTTC
>NA|TRBV2|NA|TRBJ2-1
CASSVRDEQFF
TGTGCCAGCAGTGTTAGAGATGAGCAGTTCTTC
>NA|TRBV9|once|TRBJ2-3
CASSEGGLHTDTQYF
TGTGCCAGCAGCGAGGGCGGGTTACACACAGATACGCAGTATTTT
>TRBD2|TRBV18|NA|TRBJ2-2
CASSPRLAGDGGELFF
TGTGCCAGCTCACCACGCCTAGCGGGAGATGGCGGGGAGCTGTTTTTT
>TRBD1|TRBV9|NA|TRBJ1-6
CASSDGTGGNSPLHF
TGTGCCAGCAGCGACGGGACAGGGGGCAATTCACCCCTCCACTTT
>TRBD2|TRBV7-2|NA|TRBJ2-2
CASSGFGGSGGELFF
TGTGCCAGCAGCGGTTTTGGCGGGAGTGGCGGGGAGCTGTTTTTT
>TRBD2|TRBV6-5|once|TRBJ2-1
CASSRLTSLNNEQFF
TGTGCCAGCAGTCGCCTGACTAGCCTGAACAATGAGCAGTTCTTC
>NA|TRBV29-1|NA|TRBJ1-1
CSVRAGTTGWNTEAFF
TGCAGCGTCCGAGCCGGGACAACAGGATGGAACACTGAAGCTTTCTTT
>NA|TRBV3-1/TRBV3-2|once|TRBJ2-5
CASRQSRGETQYF
TGTGCCAGCAGACAAAGCAGGGGAGAGACCCAGTACTTC
>TRBD2|TRBV15|NA|TRBJ2-3
CATSRTRSGSPTDTQYF
TGTGCCACCAGCAGAACCCGTAGCGGGAGCCCCACAGATACGCAGTATTTT
>NA|TRBV10-2|NA|TRBJ2-5
CASSEGGKVETQYF
TGCGCCAGCAGTGAGGGGGGGAAGGTGGAGACCCAGTACTTC
>NA|TRBV12-3/TRBV12-4|NA|TRBJ2-5
CASSNTPAQYF
TGTGCCAGCAGTAACACCCCCGCCCAGTACTTC
>TRBD2|TRBV6-5|NA|TRBJ2-3
CASKRQRGSDTQYF
TGTGCCTCAAAGCGACAGCGGGGATCAGATACGCAGTATTTT
>NA|TRBV28|NA|TRBJ1-6
CASSFLGREGSPLHF
TGTGCCAGCAGTTTCTTGGGCAGGGAAGGTTCACCCCTCCACTTT
>NA|TRBV15|NA|TRBJ2-2
CATSRVGAGVRNTGELFF
TGTGCCACCAGCAGAGTCGGCGCAGGGGTTAGAAACACCGGGGAGCTGTTTTTT
>TRBD1|TRBV11-2|NA|TRBJ2-7
CASSQGGHEQYF
TGTGCCAGCAGCCAAGGGGGCCACGAGCAGTACTTC
>NA|TRBV5-1|NA|TRBJ2-2
CASSLSGPRELFF
TGCGCCAGCAGCCTAAGCGGACCCCGGGAGCTGTTTTTT
>NA|TRBV5-4|NA|TRBJ1-3
CASSLAGSGNTIYF
TGTGCCAGCAGCTTGGCAGGTTCTGGAAACACCATATATTTT
>NA|TRBV5-1|NA|TRBJ2-3
CASSLEQRGTDTQYF
TGCGCCAGCAGCTTGGAACAGCGGGGCACAGATACGCAGTATTTT
>NA|TRBV7-9|NA|TRBJ2-2
CASSLFGVTGELFF
TGTGCCAGCAGCTTATTCGGGGTCACCGGGGAGCTGTTTTTT
>TRBD1|TRBV24-1|once|TRBJ1-2
CATAETGGYGYTF
TGTGCCACCGCGGAGACAGGGGGCTATGGCTACACCTTC
>NA|TRBV24-1|NA|TRBJ1-5
CATSDDRGQPQHF
TGTGCCACCTCCGACGACCGCGGTCAGCCCCAGCATTTT
>NA|TRBV7-3|NA|TRBJ2-2
CASSLQGITNTGELFF
TGTGCCAGCAGCTTACAGGGGATAACGAACACCGGGGAGCTGTTTTTT
>NA|TRBV7-9|NA|TRBJ1-1
CASSLGQPNTEAFF
TGTGCCAGCAGCTTAGGACAGCCCAACACTGAAGCTTTCTTT
>NA|TRBV27|NA|TRBJ1-2
CASSLERGYGYTF
TGTGCCAGCAGTTTAGAGAGGGGGTATGGCTACACCTTC
>NA|TRBV28|NA|TRBJ2-1
CASRPQNHNEQFF
TGTGCCAGCAGACCACAGAACCACAATGAGCAGTTCTTC
>TRBD1|TRBV19|NA|TRBJ2-2
CASSTTGDPGELFF
TGTGCCAGTAGTACGACAGGGGATCCCGGGGAGCTGTTTTTT
>NA|TRBV13|NA|TRBJ1-1
CASSLRGMSEAFF
TGTGCCAGCAGCTTACGGGGTATGTCCGAAGCTTTCTTT
>TRBD1|TRBV5-1|NA|TRBJ1-2
CASSLGTGTGDYGYTF
TGCGCCAGCAGCTTGGGAACCGGGACAGGGGACTATGGCTACACCTTC
>TRBD1|TRBV7-9|once|TRBJ2-4
CASSPPGTGTVVKNIQYF
TGTGCCAGCAGCCCACCCGGGACAGGGACCGTGGTCAAAAACATTCAGTACTTC
>NA|TRBV5-1|NA|TRBJ2-1
CASSLEREQFF
TGCGCCAGCAGCTTGGAGCGGGAGCAGTTCTTC
>NA|TRBV7-9|NA|TRBJ2-7
CASSLSPGAENSYEQYF
TGTGCCAGCAGCTTAAGTCCGGGTGCGGAGAACTCCTACGAGCAGTACTTC
>TRBD2|TRBV7-9|NA|TRBJ2-7
CASSILQLAGSHEQYF
TGTGCCAGCAGCATCCTTCAACTAGCGGGATCCCACGAGCAGTACTTC
>NA|TRBV28|NA|TRBJ1-5
CASSLFVENQPQHF
TGTGCCAGCAGTTTATTCGTCGAGAATCAGCCCCAGCATTTT
>TRBD2|TRBV27|NA|TRBJ2-1
CASSLSLRWEGYNEQFF
TGTGCCAGCAGTTTAAGCCTCCGGTGGGAGGGCTACAATGAGCAGTTCTTC
>NA|TRBV5-1|NA|TRBJ2-3
CASSAEGRGPTDTQYF
TGCGCCAGCAGCGCGGAGGGCCGGGGCCCGACAGATACGCAGTATTTT
>TRBD1|TRBV19|NA|TRBJ1-1
CASSIQGAYTEAFF
TGTGCCAGTAGTATACAGGGGGCCTACACTGAAGCTTTCTTT
>NA|TRBV2|few|TRBJ2-7
CASSGLRGGGYEQYF
TGTGCCAGCAGCGGCCTTCGCGGTGGAGGGTACGAGCAGTACTTC
>TRBD2|TRBV5-8|NA|TRBJ2-1
CASSSGLAAYNEQFF
TGTGCCAGCAGCTCTGGACTAGCGGCCTACAATGAGCAGTTCTTC
>TRBD1|TRBV6-6|NA|TRBJ2-5
CASSYSDRGRETQYF
TGTGCCAGCAGTTACAGTGACAGGGGACGCGAGACCCAGTACTTC
>NA|TRBV3-1/TRBV3-2|once|TRBJ1-2
CASSRGVIYGYTF
TGTGCCAGCAGCCGGGGGGTGATCTATGGCTACACCTTC
>TRBD2|TRBV7-9|NA|TRBJ2-2
CASSFFLAGSLTGELFF
TGTGCCAGCAGCTTCTTTCTAGCGGGATCGCTTACCGGGGAGCTGTTTTTT